Below, 21 T cell receptor beta chains from the same sample are listed, as sequenced in a study of blood T cell dynamics during melanoma immunotherapy. Libraries were prepared by immunoSEQ multiplex PCR; TCRdb keeps only in-frame clonotypes and omits some of them. Of over 10,000 clones in the sample, 84% are singletons; the top ten hold approximately 9.4%. Regarding time point: pre-treatment baseline. The material sequenced was blood, taken from a patient treated with checkpoint blockade. The receptors were gathered from a human donor with melanoma.

The J gene is TRBJ2-7, the V gene TRBV19, with 10 bases aligning to TRBD1. CDR1 is LNHDA and CDR2 is SQIVND in the germline V gene (reference sequence). The CDR3 runs 15 residues. Trimming removed 3 bases from V and 4 bases from J; junction bases left unmatched: 6. CDR3 region: CASSIGTGVIYEQYF. In DNA, the CDR3 is TGTGCCAGTAGTATCGGGACAGGGGTGATTTACGAGCAGTACTTC.

This clone came up once. The chain couples TRBV6-5 to TRBJ2-7; the D gene is possibly TRBD2 (5 bases). Per the germline V gene, CDR1 is MNHEY and CDR2 is SVGAGI. V was trimmed by 5 bases and J by 6 bases, leaving 11 bases between them. This CDR3 comprises 12 residues. As DNA, the CDR3 is TGTGCCAGCAGTAAGACGGGGATCGAGCAGTACTTC. Amino acids: CASSKTGIEQYF.

The chain combines TRBV5-1 with TRBJ2-3, with 13 nucleotides matching TRBD2. There are 17 residues in the CDR3. Germline CDR1 reads SGHRS; CDR2 reads YFSETQ. Trimming removed 3 bases from V and 11 bases from J; junction bases left unmatched: 15. The CDR3 loop reads CASSSVPTSGRALRQYF. The CDR3, as DNA: TGCGCCAGCAGCTCCGTCCCCACTAGCGGGAGGGCCCTTAGGCAGTATTTT. The full variable domain, rest sourced from reference TRBV5-1 and TRBJ2-3, is KAGVTQTPRYLIKTRGQQVTLSCSPISGHRSVSWYQQTPGQGLQFLFEYFSETQRNKGNFPGRFSGRQFSNSRSEMNVSTLELGDSALYLCASSSVPTSGRALRQYFGPGTRLTVL.

This chain connects TRBV27 to TRBJ2-3; D gene ambiguous. Germline CDR1 is MNHEY and CDR2 is SMNVEV (reference sequence). The V end lost 2 bases, the J end lost 2 bases, and 20 bases lay between the germline ends. The CDR3 is 18 amino acids. The CDR3 bases are TGTGCCAGCAGTTTACGAATGAGTAGGACCGCGGACACAGATACGCAGTATTTT. Protein: CASSLRMSRTADTDTQYF.

The chain links TRBV30 to TRBJ2-4, with TRBD1 matching 7 bases. The J segment lost 2 bases and the V segment lost 4 bases, leaving 8 bases of the junction unmatched. This CDR3 has 15 residues. The germline V gene has CDR1 GTSNPN and CDR2 SVGIG (reference sequence). The CDR3 coding sequence is TGTGCCTGGAAGGACAGGCCCTCGTCCAAAAACATTCAGTACTTC. Its translation: CAWKDRPSSKNIQYF. Looking up the rest from reference TRBV30 and TRBJ2-4 gives the full variable domain: SQTIHQWPATLVQPVGSPLSLECTVEGTSNPNLYWYRQAAGRGLQLLFYSVGIGQISSEVPQNLSASRPQDRQFILSSKKLLLSDSGFYLCAWKDRPSSKNIQYFGAGTRLSVL.

This chain connects TRBV19 to TRBJ2-2, with no clear D. V was clipped by 3 bases and J by 0 bases, with 8 bases between them. The CDR3 extends over 15 amino acids. Looked up from germline, CDR1 is LNHDA and CDR2 is SQIVND (reference sequence). In nucleotides, the CDR3 is TGTGCCAGTAGTATCTTCACAGCGAACACCGGGGAGCTGTTTTTT. Its translation: CASSIFTANTGELFF.

The chain joins TRBV7-9 to TRBJ1-2, with TRBD1 matching over 10 bases. V shed 5 bases and J 3 bases; nucleotides not matched to a gene: 9. In germline, CDR1 is SEHNR, CDR2 FQNEAQ (reference sequence). The CDR3 extends over 16 amino acids. CDR3 sequence: CASSRSGTGVDYGYTF. The CDR3 nucleotides read TGTGCCAGCAGCAGGTCCGGGACAGGGGTTGACTATGGCTACACCTTC.

J is TRBJ1-5 and V is TRBV5-1; 9 bases are a match to TRBD1. CDR1 SGHRS and CDR2 YFSETQ come from the germline V gene. Trimming at V came to 4 bases and at J to 7 bases, leaving 9 bases not matched to a gene. CDR3 length: 15 amino acids. CDR3 coding DNA: TGCGCCAGCAGCCCGTGGACAGGGGCAGAGCAGCCCCAGCATTTT. This translates into CASSPWTGAEQPQHF.

V usage is TRBV7-9 and J usage is TRBJ2-5; D remains ambiguous. Germline V lookup: CDR1 SEHNR, CDR2 FQNEAQ (reference sequence). CDR3 length: 12 residues. The V end lost 5 bases, the J end lost 5 bases, and 9 bases lay between the germline ends. CDR3 in DNA: TGTGCCAGCAGCCCCCTCCGCGAGACCCAGTACTTC. Translation: CASSPLRETQYF.

The chain is built from TRBV14 and TRBJ1-4, with 12 bases lining up with TRBD1. CDR3 size: 18 residues. The V segment lost 4 bases and the J segment 8 bases; nucleotides outside the gene matches: 14. Germline V CDR1 and CDR2: SGHDN, FVKESK. The CDR3 spells CASSPNPGQGAVGEKLFF. CDR3 sequence (DNA): TGTGCCAGCAGCCCCAACCCGGGACAGGGGGCCGTTGGGGAAAAACTGTTTTTT.

The chain recombines TRBV28 with TRBJ2-1; possible D gene TRBD1, 5 bases. This CDR3 spans 15 amino acids. V was clipped by 3 bases and J by 7 bases, with 16 bases between them. CDR1 and CDR2 (germline): MDHEN, SYDVKM. This CDR3 reads CASSFGQGNRNEQFF. In DNA form, the CDR3 reads TGTGCCAGCAGTTTCGGGCAGGGAAATAGGAATGAGCAGTTCTTC.

The chain carries TRBV5-6 and TRBJ2-5; D might be TRBD2 (5 bases). CDR3 length equals 15 residues. Germline V gene lookup returns CDR1 SGHDT and CDR2 YYEEEE. The V and J ends lost 0 bases and 1 base respectively, with 10 bases between them. The CDR3 DNA follows: TGTGCCAGCAGCTTGGGGCTAGCCCTCCAAGAGACCCAGTACTTC. Translating it yields CASSLGLALQETQYF. Supplemented by reference TRBV5-6 and TRBJ2-5, the full variable domain reads DAGVTQSPTHLIKTRGQQVTLRCSPKSGHDTVSWYQQALGQGPQFIFQYYEEEERQRGNFPDRFSGHQFPNYSSELNVNALLLGDSALYLCASSLGLALQETQYFGPGTRLLVL.

The CDR3 region is CASSPLQLEQYF. The CDR3 DNA sequence: TGTGCCAGCAGCCCTCTACAGCTCGAGCAGTACTTC. The genes are TRBV7-2 and TRBJ2-7; D unclear. Trimming stripped 5 bases from V and 6 bases from J, with 11 bases between. The CDR3 sequence is 12 residues long. Germline loops: CDR1 SGHTA, CDR2 FQGNSA.

CDR3 sequence (DNA): TGTGCCAGCAGTTATTCCGGCCATGTAAATTGGGAGACCCAGTACTTC. Residues: CASSYSGHVNWETQYF. This rearrangement joins TRBV6-5 to TRBJ2-5; D is unresolved. Germline V gene lookup returns CDR1 MNHEY and CDR2 SVGAGI. V dropped 3 bases and J dropped 5 bases, with 19 bases sitting between them. The CDR3 has 16 residues.

This chain joins TRBV5-4 and TRBJ2-3; D call uncertain. V was pared by 4 bases and J by 0 bases, with 18 bases between. Germline V gives CDR1 SGHNT, CDR2 YYREEE (reference sequence). CDR3 length: 17 amino acids. CDR3 nucleotides: TGTGCCAGCAGCCCCCAAACGGGTTACACTAGCACAGATACGCAGTATTTT. Protein product: CASSPQTGYTSTDTQYF.

J is TRBJ2-3 and V is TRBV15; 13 bases are a match to TRBD2. The CDR3 contains 20 residues. V shed 0 bases, J shed 4 bases, and the junction held 13 bases outside the gene matches. Germline CDR1 reads LNHNV; CDR2 reads YYDKDF (reference sequence). DNA for the CDR3: TGTGCCACCAGCAGAGAGACAGTACTAGCGGGAGGGCCCTCAGCAGATACGCAGTATTTT. The encoded protein is CATSRETVLAGGPSADTQYF.

This clone was counted a few times. V gene TRBV5-4 combines with J gene TRBJ1-6; tentatively, D is TRBD1 (5 bases). From germline, CDR1 is SGHNT and CDR2 YYREEE (reference sequence). V shed 0 bases and J shed 10 bases, with 11 bases lying between them. The CDR3 sequence is 14 residues long. CDR3 sequence reads: CASSLGGMESPLHF. The CDR3 nucleotides are TGTGCCAGCAGCTTGGGGGGGATGGAATCACCCCTCCACTTT.

The chain couples TRBV11-3 to TRBJ2-2; no clear D gene. The V and J ends lost 4 bases and 2 bases respectively, with 11 bases between them. The V gene's germline CDR1 is SGHNT and CDR2 YENEEA. The CDR3 has 15 residues. The CDR3 is CASSSGPSNTGELFF. CDR3 in DNA: TGTGCCAGCAGCTCCGGGCCGAGCAACACCGGGGAGCTGTTTTTT.

The CDR3 sequence is CASSQGLETGQPQHF. The CDR3 DNA follows: TGCGCCAGCAGCCAAGGCCTAGAGACCGGTCAGCCCCAGCATTTT. The chain carries TRBV4-3 and TRBJ1-5; D ambiguous. Per germline, CDR1 LGHNA and CDR2 YSLEER. This CDR3 is 15 amino acids long. Trimming pared 1 base from V and 6 bases from J, leaving 13 bases between.

The chain couples TRBV6-4 to TRBJ1-1; D gene ambiguous. CDR3 length: 13 residues. The germline CDR1 and CDR2 sequences are MRHNA and SNTAGT. V was shortened by 6 bases and J by 8 bases, with 16 bases between the two germline ends. Written as DNA, the CDR3 is TGTGCCAGCAGCGTCTCTCAACAGACGGAAGCTTTCTTT. Translation gives CASSVSQQTEAFF.

This clone was counted once. CDR3 sequence reads: CASSPRRVDLYEQYF. The DNA of the CDR3 is TGTGCCAGCAGTCCTCGGCGCGTCGACCTCTACGAGCAGTACTTC. J is TRBJ2-7 and V is TRBV27, with D uncertain. Trimming took 5 bases from V and 3 from J, leaving 17 bases between them. The CDR3 is 15 residues long. The germline V gene has CDR1 MNHEY and CDR2 SMNVEV (reference sequence).